What follows are 23 T cell receptor beta chains derived from one specimen sequenced in a study of OX40 agonist ivuxolimab in advanced cancers. Data came from immunoSEQ multiplex PCR; TCRdb stores just in-frame clones and leaves some out. The sample lists tens of thousands of clones, 90% occurring once. The material sequenced was CD4+ or CD8+ T cells sorted from blood, taken in a trial of the OX40 agonist ivuxolimab. The receptors shown here come from an adult with an advanced solid tumor such as melanoma, head and neck, liver or kidney cancer.

The rearrangement uses TRBV6-6 and TRBJ2-5; D remains ambiguous. Per the germline V gene, CDR1 is MNHNY and CDR2 is SVGAGI (reference sequence). Trimming stripped 5 bases from V and 5 bases from J, with 15 bases between. The CDR3 runs to 14 residues. CDR3 sequence: CASSRSADGETQYF. The DNA for the CDR3 is TGTGCCAGCAGTCGATCCGCAGACGGGGAGACCCAGTACTTC.

As for this clone: This sample also contains other DNA sequences that code for the same CDR3. This chain links TRBV9 with TRBJ2-5, with 9 bases identical to TRBD2. The CDR3 contains 14 residues. J lost 5 bases, V lost 0 bases, and 2 bases had no gene match. CDR1 is SGDLS and CDR2 is YYNGEE in the germline V gene. CDR3 bases: TGTGCCAGCAGCGTAGCCGCGGGAGGGGAGACCCAGTACTTC. Its protein product is CASSVAAGGETQYF. Looking up the rest from reference TRBV9 and TRBJ2-5 gives the full variable domain: DSGVTQTPKHLITATGQRVTLRCSPRSGDLSVYWYQQSLDQGLQFLIQYYNGEERAKGNILERFSAQQFPDLHSELNLSSLELGDSALYFCASSVAAGGETQYFGPGTRLLVL.

This clone was recorded once. The chain is built from TRBV5-4 and TRBJ2-2; 10 positions match TRBD2. Germline CDR1 SGHNT, CDR2 YYREEE (reference sequence). J gave up 7 bases and V 4 bases, and 13 bases lay outside the gene matches. The CDR3 extends over 17 amino acids. The CDR3 loop is CASSPGLAGVSDGELFF. The CDR3 DNA is TGTGCCAGCAGCCCCGGTCTAGCGGGAGTTTCTGACGGGGAGCTGTTTTTT.

This clone has just a few counts. The chain combines TRBV29-1 with TRBJ2-1; 7 nucleotides agree with TRBD1. Germline trimming cut 7 bases from V and 4 bases from J; bases unmatched to any gene: 16. The CDR3 totals 16 residues. Germline V CDR1 and CDR2: SQVTM, ANQGSEA. The CDR3 here is CSAVGPQGWLYNEQFF. Written as DNA, the CDR3 is TGCAGCGCCGTGGGCCCACAGGGGTGGCTTTACAATGAGCAGTTCTTC.

This clone is a singleton in its sample. The V and J genes are TRBV15 and TRBJ2-3; D ambiguous. V was pared by 2 bases and J by 2 bases, with 8 bases between. The CDR3 sequence is 14 residues long. Germline V lookup: CDR1 LNHNV, CDR2 YYDKDF (reference sequence). The CDR3 spells CATSRTALTDTQYF. The CDR3 region has the DNA TGTGCCACCAGCAGAACGGCCCTCACAGATACGCAGTATTTT. Full variable domain (rest looked up from reference TRBV15 and TRBJ2-3): DAMVIQNPRYQVTQFGKPVTLSCSQTLNHNVMYWYQQKSSQAPKLLFHYYDKDFNNEADTPDNFQSRRPNTSFCFLDIRSPGLGDTAMYLCATSRTALTDTQYFGPGTRLTVL.

This chain links TRBV7-9 with TRBJ2-3; 8 bases map to TRBD2. The V gene's germline CDR1 is SEHNR and CDR2 FQNEAQ (reference sequence). This CDR3 spans 16 amino acids. V lost 1 base to trimming and J lost 4 bases; unmatched junction nucleotides: 7. The chain's CDR3 is CASSLGVAGIPDTQYF. CDR3 nucleotides: TGTGCCAGCAGCTTAGGGGTAGCGGGAATTCCAGATACGCAGTATTTT. Drawing the rest from reference TRBV7-9 and TRBJ2-3, the complete variable domain is DTGVSQNPRHKITKRGQNVTFRCDPISEHNRLYWYRQTLGQGPEFLTYFQNEAQLEKSRLLSDRFSAERPKGSFSTLEIQRTEQGDSAMYLCASSLGVAGIPDTQYFGPGTRLTVL.

The chain employs TRBV2 and TRBJ1-2, with a possible D match to TRBD1 (5 bases). CDR1 and CDR2 (germline): SNHLY, FYNNEI. Trimming stripped 6 bases from V and 4 bases from J, with 24 bases between. The CDR3 spans 17 residues. CDR3 in amino acids: CASSTKPGTAALYGYTF. The CDR3 coding sequence is TGTGCCAGCAGCACCAAACCCGGGACGGCCGCCCTCTATGGCTACACCTTC.

The chain employs TRBV5-1 and TRBJ2-3; 7 bases agree with TRBD2. Germline CDR1 and CDR2: SGHRS and YFSETQ. Germline trimming cut 1 base from V and 3 bases from J; bases unmatched to any gene: 14. The CDR3 is 18 residues long. The CDR3, as DNA: TGCGCCAGCAGCTTGTTAGTGTCTAGCGGTATAAGGACAGATACGCAGTATTTT. It translates to CASSLLVSSGIRTDTQYF.

This clone showed up just once. The rearrangement links TRBV19 to TRBJ2-1; 7 positions match TRBD2. Germline lookup yields CDR1 LNHDA and CDR2 SQIVND (reference sequence). The CDR3 loop spans 16 amino acids. The V gene end was trimmed by 5 bases and the J gene end by 5 bases; junction bases not matched to a gene: 12. For the CDR3, the DNA is TGTGCCAGTAGTGTCCCGGGACTACCAAACGACAATGAGCAGTTCTTC. Translated, it gives CASSVPGLPNDNEQFF.

This rearrangement joins TRBV5-1 to TRBJ2-3; TRBD2 might be the D (5 bases). The V gene's germline CDR1 is SGHRS and CDR2 YFSETQ. CDR3 size: 15 residues. Trimming took 0 bases from V and 3 from J, leaving 11 bases between them. CDR3: CASSLDSGITDTQYF. As DNA, the CDR3 is TGCGCCAGCAGCTTGGACTCGGGGATTACAGATACGCAGTATTTT.

The V call is TRBV5-5, the J call TRBJ1-2, with TRBD1 matching 8 bases. The V and J ends lost 1 base and 5 bases, in that order; junction bases with no gene match: 4. Germline V gene lookup returns CDR1 SGHKS and CDR2 YYEKEE (reference sequence). This CDR3 has 14 residues. The CDR3 sequence: CASSLQGAGYGYTF. DNA for the CDR3: TGTGCCAGCAGCTTGCAGGGGGCAGGATATGGCTACACCTTC.

The CDR3 loop reads CAWSATRIIYEQYF. The CDR3 nucleotides read TGTGCCTGGAGTGCAACACGCATAATATACGAGCAGTACTTC. The chain uses TRBV30 and TRBJ2-7; D call uncertain. Germline loops: CDR1 GTSNPN, CDR2 SVGIG (reference sequence). Trimming removed 1 base at V and 4 bases at J, with 14 bases between. The CDR3 sequence is 14 residues long.

The chain combines TRBV5-4 with TRBJ2-7, with unresolved D. V shed 5 bases and J shed 5 bases, with 17 bases lying between them. The CDR3 consists of 14 residues. Per germline, CDR1 SGHNT and CDR2 YYREEE (reference sequence). CDR3 sequence (DNA): TGTGCCAGCAGTATATGGGGTCGGTGGAACGAGCAGTACTTC. Translated, it gives CASSIWGRWNEQYF.

The CDR3 DNA sequence: TGTGCCAGCAGCTTCGGACAGGGCCCTCTCTCTGGAAACACCATATATTTT. As protein: CASSFGQGPLSGNTIYF. The V and J genes are TRBV7-8 and TRBJ1-3, with 8 nucleotides matching TRBD1. Germline CDR1 and CDR2: SGHVS and FQNEAQ. V shed 3 bases and J 0 bases; nucleotides not matched to a gene: 7. The CDR3 spans 17 residues.

Points on this clone: Other DNA variants within this sample encode the same CDR3. The chain couples TRBV20-1 to TRBJ1-1; no firm D call. The length of the CDR3 is 11 residues. Germline assignment: CDR1 DFQATT and CDR2 SNEGSKA (reference sequence). The germline V and J ends were trimmed by 3 bases and 1 base, with 3 bases remaining between them. CDR3 DNA sequence: TGCAGTGCTAGGGGGAACACTGAAGCTTTCTTT. As protein: CSARGNTEAFF.

V and J are TRBV19 and TRBJ2-2; 10 bases agree with TRBD1. Germline CDR1 and CDR2: LNHDA and SQIVND (reference sequence). J lost 4 bases, V lost 6 bases, and 2 bases had no gene match. The CDR3 length is 14 residues. The CDR3 DNA follows: TGTGCCAGTAGGGACAGGGGGACCACCGGGGAGCTGTTTTTT. Protein sequence: CASRDRGTTGELFF.

This clone was seen a few times. This chain connects TRBV20-1 to TRBJ1-1; D remains unclear. The CDR3 length is 10 residues. Germline CDR1 DFQATT, CDR2 SNEGSKA (reference sequence). Trimming pared 3 bases from V and 7 bases from J, leaving 6 bases between. The CDR3 reads CSASRLEAFF. In nucleotides, the CDR3 is TGCAGTGCTAGCAGACTTGAAGCTTTCTTT.

This chain joins TRBV7-3 and TRBJ2-1, with 13 bases aligning to TRBD2. Germline CDR1 SGHTA, CDR2 FQGTGA. With V trimmed by 5 bases and J by 5 bases, 18 bases remained unmatched. CDR3 size: 20 residues. CDR3 DNA sequence: TGTGCCAGCAGCACGATTGGACTAGCGGGACTAGCGGGATTCGACAATGAGCAGTTCTTC. Translating it yields CASSTIGLAGLAGFDNEQFF.

This sequence joins TRBV28 and TRBJ2-7; D might be TRBD2 (6 bases). The CDR3 covers 15 residues. CDR1 is MDHEN, CDR2 SYDVKM, per germline. Trimming took 6 bases from V and 5 from J, leaving 20 bases between them. CDR3 in amino acids: CASRPTTGAGHEQYF. CDR3 sequence (DNA): TGTGCCAGCAGGCCTACCACCGGGGCGGGGCACGAGCAGTACTTC.

This chain links TRBV25-1 with TRBJ2-5; maybe TRBD1 (6 bases). CDR3 length: 18 residues. Germline CDR1 reads MGHDK; CDR2 reads SYGVNS. V dropped 2 bases and J dropped 2 bases, with 21 bases sitting between them. The CDR3: CASSESIGGVLIQETQYF. The CDR3, as DNA: TGTGCCAGCAGTGAAAGTATAGGGGGAGTTCTTATTCAAGAGACCCAGTACTTC.

This chain joins TRBV11-3 and TRBJ2-3; D call uncertain. This CDR3 has 16 amino acids. The germline CDR1 and CDR2 sequences are SGHNT and YENEEA. The V and J ends lost 6 bases and 0 bases respectively, with 16 bases between them. CDR3 protein: CASRGKGGASTDTQYF. Here the CDR3 DNA reads TGTGCCAGCAGGGGGAAGGGCGGAGCCAGCACAGATACGCAGTATTTT. The complete variable domain, with remaining parts taken from reference TRBV11-3 and TRBJ2-3, reads EAGVVQSPRYKIIEKKQPVAFWCNPISGHNTLYWYLQNLGQGPELLIRYENEEAVDDSQLPKDRFSAERLKGVDSTLKIQPAELGDSAVYLCASRGKGGASTDTQYFGPGTRLTVL.

The chain uses TRBV2 and TRBJ2-7; D might be TRBD1 (6 bases). The V gene lost 6 bases and the J gene lost 3 bases, with 15 bases spanning the gap. Per the germline V gene, CDR1 is SNHLY and CDR2 is FYNNEI. The CDR3 runs to 14 residues. The CDR3 nucleotides read TGTGCCAGCAGCCGCGACAGGAACTTCTACGAGCAGTACTTC. Its protein product is CASSRDRNFYEQYF.

This chain links TRBV5-1 with TRBJ2-1; no definite D call. CDR1 and CDR2 (germline): SGHRS, YFSETQ. V lost 0 bases to trimming and J lost 4 bases, with 11 bases between them. CDR3 length equals 15 residues. This chain's CDR3 is CASSLGLGQYNEQFF. CDR3 DNA: TGCGCCAGCAGCTTGGGATTAGGCCAATACAATGAGCAGTTCTTC.